A single TCR beta chain is shown here with its context. Noted time point: neoterminal ileum biopsy at postoperative endoscopy, about 6 months after surgery. These data come from a study of T cell repertoires in ileal Crohn's disease. Assay used: immunoSEQ multiplex PCR; TCRdb lists only in-frame clones, some missing. The sample lists 3,000 to 3,500 clones, over 70% occurring once. Germline CDR1 reads SGHRS; CDR2 reads YFSETQ. Trimming took off 4 bases at V and 2 bases at J, with 15 bases between the two ends. The length of the CDR3 is 15 residues. The sequence was collected from an adult with Crohn's disease. The chain employs TRBV5-1 and TRBJ2-5, with D tentatively TRBD2 (6 bases). Material for sequencing was ileal tissue. DNA for the CDR3: TGCGCCAGCAGCCCTGCCGGGACTCCTCAAGAGACCCAGTACTTC. Translating gives CASSPAGTPQETQYF.